One and the same sample provided the 29 T cell receptor beta chains below, sequenced in a study of blood T cells in healthy people across ages. Using a J-beta primer mix together with a sample-barcoded 5' primer, a second PCR was run for roughly 7 to 11 cycles. One entry per CDR3 protein results from TCRdb running MiXCR on the 5' RACE reads. This table holds about 1.6 million distinct CDR3 sequences, about 31% found once. Sequencing used blood. The receptors were sampled from a woman aged 25 to 39 in good health.

There are many counts of this clonotype. The chain has TRBV29-1 and TRBJ2-7, with D hard to call. The CDR3 is 10 amino acids. Germline V gives CDR1 SQVTM, CDR2 ANQGSEA. Deletions cut 6 bases from V and 4 bases from J, with 7 bases between. The CDR3 nucleotides read TGCAGCGTGGGTACGTACGAGCAGTACTTC. Its protein is CSVGTYEQYF.

The V call is TRBV20-1, the J call TRBJ2-6, with 8 positions matching TRBD1. Per the germline V gene, CDR1 is DFQATT and CDR2 is SNEGSKA (reference sequence). The CDR3 length is 14 residues. V shed 5 bases, J shed 2 bases, and the junction held 2 bases outside the gene matches. The CDR3 DNA sequence: TGCAGTGCTCACAGGGGGGCTGGGGCCAACGTCCTGACTTTC. This encodes CSAHRGAGANVLTF.

The rearrangement links TRBV3-1 to TRBJ2-7; no firm D call. Germline CDR1 LGHDT, CDR2 YNNKEL (reference sequence). The length of the CDR3 is 14 residues. Trimming pared 3 bases from V and 2 bases from J, leaving 11 bases between. The CDR3 DNA follows: TGTGCCAGCAGCCAGCGATCTAGGACCTACGAGCAGTACTTC. It translates to CASSQRSRTYEQYF.

This clonotype was counted only a few times. V and J are TRBV5-1 and TRBJ2-5; 10 bases agree with TRBD2. CDR3 length: 17 residues. The V gene end was trimmed by 4 bases and the J gene end by 5 bases; junction bases not matched to a gene: 14. CDR1 is SGHRS, CDR2 YFSETQ, per germline. DNA of the CDR3: TGCGCCAGCAGCACGAAAGTAAGCGGGGGGGCCAAGGAGACCCAGTACTTC. It codes for CASSTKVSGGAKETQYF.

The chain has TRBV27 and TRBJ2-7; 9 bases line up with TRBD2. The trim removed 5 bases at V and 3 bases at J, leaving 11 bases unmatched. The germline gives CDR1 MNHEY, CDR2 SMNVEV (reference sequence). The CDR3 runs to 16 residues. The CDR3 region has the DNA TGTGCCAGCAGTCCCTTAGCGGGAGTAGCTGTCTACGAGCAGTACTTC. It is translated as CASSPLAGVAVYEQYF.

This clonotype was counted a few times. V gene TRBV20-1 combines with J gene TRBJ1-6; D not resolved. The CDR3 is 11 amino acids. Trimming shortened V by 3 bases and J by 15 bases, and 12 bases separated the two germline ends. Germline assignment: CDR1 DFQATT and CDR2 SNEGSKA (reference sequence). CDR3 in DNA: TGCAGTGCTAGGAGTACAGAGGTCCTCCACTTT. This sequence encodes CSARSTEVLHF.

This clonotype appeared once. V usage is TRBV7-7 and J usage is TRBJ2-1; 9 bases line up with TRBD2. The CDR3 extends over 16 amino acids. Trimming cost V 5 bases and J 4 bases; bases outside gene matches: 9. Germline V gene sequence: CDR1 SSHAT, CDR2 FNYEAQ (reference sequence). CDR3 residues: CASSKRPAGGYNEQFF. The CDR3 coding sequence is TGTGCCAGCAGCAAACGTCCAGCGGGAGGTTACAATGAGCAGTTCTTC.

In its sample, this clonotype was seen a few times. The V and J genes are TRBV20-1 and TRBJ1-3, with D hard to call. This CDR3 region has 14 residues. V was clipped by 0 bases and J by 2 bases, with 8 bases between them. The germline gives CDR1 DFQATT, CDR2 SNEGSKA (reference sequence). CDR3 amino acids: CSARDPRAGNTIYF. The CDR3 nucleotides are TGCAGTGCTAGAGATCCGAGGGCTGGAAACACCATATATTTT.

The rearrangement joins TRBV4-2 to TRBJ1-2; the D is unclear. This CDR3 region has 17 residues. V was pared by 1 base and J by 0 bases, with 15 bases between. Germline CDR1 and CDR2: LGHNA and YNFKEQ. The CDR3 region is CASSQGEGPDSNYGYTF. The DNA for the CDR3 is TGTGCCAGCAGCCAAGGAGAGGGCCCCGACTCTAACTATGGCTACACCTTC.

In its sample, this clonotype was seen a few times. V and J are TRBV2 and TRBJ2-3; D possibly corresponds to TRBD2 (6 bases). This CDR3 spans 16 amino acids. V gave up 2 bases and J gave up 2 bases, with 14 bases separating them. Germline V lookup: CDR1 SNHLY, CDR2 FYNNEI. For the CDR3, the DNA is TGTGCCAGCAGTGAAATGACCGGGAGAAACACAGATACGCAGTATTTT. This codes for CASSEMTGRNTDTQYF.

The chain uses TRBV28 and TRBJ2-7; TRBD2 matches 12 bases. The CDR3 has 17 residues. Trimming at V came to 5 bases and at J to 0 bases, leaving 8 bases not matched to a gene. Germline CDR1 is MDHEN and CDR2 is SYDVKM. The CDR3 protein is CASSLEMTSGSSYEQYF. As DNA, the CDR3 is TGTGCCAGCAGTCTTGAAATGACTAGCGGGAGCTCCTACGAGCAGTACTTC.

The V and J genes are TRBV9 and TRBJ1-4; the D gene is possibly TRBD1 (6 bases). Germline V gene lookup returns CDR1 SGDLS and CDR2 YYNGEE. The V gene lost 4 bases and the J gene lost 4 bases, with 17 bases spanning the gap. The CDR3 totals 16 residues. The CDR3 DNA sequence: TGTGCCAGCAGCCTTAATGGACAGCCCATTAATGAAAAACTGTTTTTT. Its protein product is CASSLNGQPINEKLFF.

V gene TRBV28 combines with J gene TRBJ2-3; 7 nucleotides agree with TRBD2. The germline V gene encodes CDR1 MDHEN and CDR2 SYDVKM. V gave up 3 bases and J gave up 1 base; unmatched junction bases: 19. This CDR3 region has 20 residues. DNA of the CDR3: TGTGCCAGCAGTTTCCTGCGGGGGACCTCTAGAGTGTTAGGCACAGATACGCAGTATTTT. Residues: CASSFLRGTSRVLGTDTQYF. The complete variable domain, with remaining parts taken from reference TRBV28 and TRBJ2-3, reads DVKVTQSSRYLVKRTGEKVFLECVQDMDHENMFWYRQDPGLGLRLIYFSYDVKMKEKGDIPEGYSVSREKKERFSLILESASTNQTSMYLCASSFLRGTSRVLGTDTQYFGPGTRLTVL.

The rearrangement uses TRBV3-1 and TRBJ1-5; D gene ambiguous. In germline, CDR1 is LGHDT, CDR2 YNNKEL (reference sequence). The CDR3 totals 13 residues. V shed 1 base and J shed 6 bases, with 7 bases lying between them. The CDR3 DNA reads TGTGCCAGCAGCCAAGGGGAGGCTCAGCCCCAGCATTTT. Translated: CASSQGEAQPQHF.

The chain has TRBV28 and TRBJ2-1, with TRBD2 matching 10 bases. The CDR3 is 17 amino acids. Germline V gives CDR1 MDHEN, CDR2 SYDVKM. Trimming removed 4 bases from V and 4 bases from J; junction bases left unmatched: 10. CDR3 DNA: TGTGCCAGCAGTTCCCGGGTAGCGGGAGGTATATACAATGAGCAGTTCTTC. Translated, it gives CASSSRVAGGIYNEQFF.

The chain recombines TRBV6-4 with TRBJ2-3, with 7 positions matching TRBD1. Germline CDR1 MRHNA, CDR2 SNTAGT. The V gene end was trimmed by 8 bases and the J gene end by 2 bases; junction bases not matched to a gene: 7. The CDR3 consists of 14 residues. The DNA for the CDR3 is TGTGCCAGCCTTGACGGGACAGTCACAGATACGCAGTATTTT. The encoded protein is CASLDGTVTDTQYF.

The chain has TRBV10-3 and TRBJ1-2; D possibly corresponds to TRBD1 (5 bases). Germline V gives CDR1 ENHRY, CDR2 SYGVKD. The V end lost 6 bases, the J end lost 2 bases, and 10 bases lay between the germline ends. CDR3 length: 13 amino acids. The chain's CDR3 is CAIRKQENYGYTF. The CDR3 nucleotides are TGTGCCATCAGGAAACAGGAGAACTATGGCTACACCTTC.

V is TRBV3-1 and J is TRBJ1-2; possible D gene TRBD1, 5 bases. Trimming cost V 4 bases and J 8 bases, with 11 bases left between them. CDR3 length: 12 amino acids. Germline assignment: CDR1 LGHDT and CDR2 YNNKEL (reference sequence). CDR3 DNA sequence: TGTGCCAGCAGCCTTTGGGGGGAAGGCTACACCTTC. It specifies CASSLWGEGYTF.

V is TRBV5-1 and J is TRBJ2-1; no clear D gene. V was shortened by 4 bases and J by 5 bases, with 19 bases between the two germline ends. CDR3 length equals 16 residues. CDR1 and CDR2 (germline): SGHRS, YFSETQ. CDR3 DNA sequence: TGCGCCAGCAGCAGGGAACCCCTGACCGATGACAATGAGCAGTTCTTC. Protein product: CASSREPLTDDNEQFF.

This clonotype was detected a few times. The V call is TRBV10-3, the J call TRBJ1-1, with D possibly being TRBD1 (5 bases). Trimming cost V 0 bases and J 11 bases, with 13 bases left between them. The CDR3 is 13 residues long. CDR1 and CDR2 from the germline V gene are ENHRY and SYGVKD. CDR3 sequence reads: CAISESLEGAAFF. The DNA of the CDR3 is TGTGCCATCAGTGAGTCGTTAGAAGGGGCTGCTTTCTTT.

In its sample, this clonotype was seen a few times. This chain links TRBV5-1 with TRBJ1-2; 7 nucleotides agree with TRBD1. The V gene's germline CDR1 is SGHRS and CDR2 YFSETQ. The trim removed 4 bases at V and 0 bases at J, leaving 6 bases unmatched. The CDR3 is made up of 15 amino acids. CDR3 residues: CASSPGTEANYGYTF. In DNA, the CDR3 is TGCGCCAGCAGCCCGGGGACAGAAGCTAACTATGGCTACACCTTC.

The V gene is TRBV30, the J gene TRBJ2-2; no firm D call. Trimming removed 0 bases from V and 0 bases from J, with 11 bases in between. The CDR3 extends over 16 amino acids. The V gene's germline CDR1 is GTSNPN and CDR2 SVGIG (reference sequence). The CDR3: CAWSVGILANTGELFF. The DNA for the CDR3 is TGTGCCTGGAGTGTAGGTATACTCGCGAACACCGGGGAGCTGTTTTTT.

J is TRBJ2-5 and V is TRBV7-2; weak D call: TRBD1 (6 bases). V lost 7 bases and J lost 6, with 15 bases in between. Germline CDR1 SGHTA, CDR2 FQGNSA. The CDR3 is 13 amino acids. This chain's CDR3 is CASNTNREKTQYF. Here the CDR3 DNA reads TGTGCCAGCAATACCAACAGGGAAAAGACCCAGTACTTC.

This chain joins TRBV6-1 and TRBJ1-4; D gene ambiguous. This CDR3 is built from 15 residues. Germline CDR1 MNHNS, CDR2 SASEGT. V was cut by 3 bases and J by 7 bases, with 15 bases left in between. The CDR3 protein is CASSENGALVEKLFF. The CDR3 region has the DNA TGTGCCAGCAGTGAGAACGGAGCCTTGGTTGAAAAACTGTTTTTT.

This clonotype was picked up one time. The V and J genes are TRBV20-1 and TRBJ1-5; TRBD1 agrees at 7 bases. Germline CDR1 reads DFQATT; CDR2 reads SNEGSKA (reference sequence). This CDR3 comprises 15 residues. Trimming removed 0 bases from V and 6 bases from J; junction bases left unmatched: 8. The CDR3 sequence is CSAREVDRVGQPQHF. The CDR3 DNA follows: TGCAGTGCTAGAGAGGTCGACAGGGTCGGTCAGCCCCAGCATTTT.

The chain recombines TRBV10-3 with TRBJ2-5, with 10 bases matching TRBD2. Per the germline V gene, CDR1 is ENHRY and CDR2 is SYGVKD. CDR3 length: 16 residues. Trimming at V came to 9 bases and at J to 2 bases, leaving 12 bases not matched to a gene. The CDR3 loop reads CAMGGGLAGGQETQYF. CDR3 DNA sequence: TGTGCCATGGGGGGAGGATTAGCGGGAGGACAAGAGACCCAGTACTTC.

This clonotype was counted a few times. The chain employs TRBV27 and TRBJ2-3; possible D gene TRBD1, 6 bases. The CDR3 has 15 amino acids. The germline V and J ends were trimmed by 5 bases and 2 bases, with 14 bases remaining between them. Germline CDR1 MNHEY, CDR2 SMNVEV (reference sequence). The CDR3 DNA is TGTGCCAGCAGTCCCGGGACAAGGGCCACAGATACGCAGTATTTT. This codes for CASSPGTRATDTQYF.

The rearrangement uses TRBV6-1 and TRBJ2-7; the match to TRBD2 covers 9 bases. Germline CDR1 is MNHNS and CDR2 is SASEGT. V lost 1 base and J lost 1; bases outside the gene matches: 17. The CDR3 is 20 residues long. The CDR3 nucleotides are TGTGCCAGCAGTGAAGGTGCGGGGGGGCCGCGTTCGTTCAGTTCCTACGAGCAGTACTTC. Translated, it gives CASSEGAGGPRSFSSYEQYF.

The CDR3 bases are TGTGCCAGCAGCCCGACGCTAGCGGGGGTTTTCGGCCACACAGATACGCAGTATTTT. Translation gives CASSPTLAGVFGHTDTQYF. V gene TRBV27 combines with J gene TRBJ2-3, with TRBD2 matching over 10 bases. The germline V gene encodes CDR1 MNHEY and CDR2 SMNVEV (reference sequence). The CDR3 covers 19 residues. The V and J ends lost 6 bases and 2 bases, in that order; junction bases with no gene match: 17.